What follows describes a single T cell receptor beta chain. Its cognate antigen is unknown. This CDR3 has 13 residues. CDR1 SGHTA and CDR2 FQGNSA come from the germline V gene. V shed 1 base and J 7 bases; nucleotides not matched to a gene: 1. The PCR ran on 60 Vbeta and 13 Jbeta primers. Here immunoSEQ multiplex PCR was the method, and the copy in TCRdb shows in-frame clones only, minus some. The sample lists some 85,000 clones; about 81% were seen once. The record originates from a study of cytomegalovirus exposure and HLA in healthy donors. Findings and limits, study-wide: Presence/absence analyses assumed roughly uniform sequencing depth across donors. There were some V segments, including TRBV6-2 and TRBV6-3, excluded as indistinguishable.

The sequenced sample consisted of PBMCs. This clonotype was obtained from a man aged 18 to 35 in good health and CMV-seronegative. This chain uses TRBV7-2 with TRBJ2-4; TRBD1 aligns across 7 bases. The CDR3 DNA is TGTGCCAGCAGCTTAGGGGGACAGAACATTCAGTACTTC. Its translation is CASSLGGQNIQYF.